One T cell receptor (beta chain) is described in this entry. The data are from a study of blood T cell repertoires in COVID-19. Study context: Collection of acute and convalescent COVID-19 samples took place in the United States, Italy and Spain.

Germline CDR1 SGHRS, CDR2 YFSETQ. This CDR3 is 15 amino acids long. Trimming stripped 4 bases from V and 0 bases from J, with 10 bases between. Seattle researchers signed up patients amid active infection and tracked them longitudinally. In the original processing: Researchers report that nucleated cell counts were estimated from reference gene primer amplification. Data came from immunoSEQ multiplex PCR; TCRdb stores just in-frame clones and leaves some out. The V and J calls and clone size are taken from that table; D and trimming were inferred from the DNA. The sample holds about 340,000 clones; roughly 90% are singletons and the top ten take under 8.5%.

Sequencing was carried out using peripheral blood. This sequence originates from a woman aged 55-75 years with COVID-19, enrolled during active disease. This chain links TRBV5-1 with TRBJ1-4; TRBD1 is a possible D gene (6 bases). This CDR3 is CASSNGQTTNEKLFF. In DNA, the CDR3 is TGCGCCAGCAGCAACGGACAGACAACTAATGAAAAACTGTTTTTT.